These T cell receptor beta chains were read from a single sample in a study of shared clonotypes between healthy human individuals. Sequencing was performed with immunoSEQ multiplex PCR; in TCRdb, only in-frame clones are kept and a portion is missing. The table includes hundreds of thousands of clones, around 79% detected once. Input material: PBMCs. The receptors derive from a woman in her 40s in good health. Some clones in this sample may be carry-over from other donors' samples. The CDR3 runs from the conserved cysteine through the conserved F or W. The order of the fields is J gene, V gene, CDR3 length, CDR3 protein.

TRBJ2-1,TRBV10-3,12,CAISELRDEQFF
TRBJ1-3,TRBV5-1,14,CASSLTNSGNTIYF
TRBJ2-1,TRBV11-2,16,CASSLGGAGVYNEQFF
TRBJ2-1,TRBV4-1,14,CASSQGDYYNEQFF
TRBJ2-7,TRBV7-6,17,CASSLASYRTSGYEQYF
TRBJ2-7,TRBV28,14,CASSLGDREGEQYF
TRBJ1-2,TRBV14,14,CASSQNRGSRGYTF
TRBJ1-1,TRBV18,14,CASSPPDGNTEAFF
TRBJ2-1,TRBV18,15,CASSPGTGGSDEQFF
TRBJ2-3,TRBV4-3,18,CASSQDLQASGRLGTQYF
TRBJ2-7,TRBV28,12,CASSIRVGEQYF
TRBJ1-3,TRBV28,15,CASRLSGVSGNTIYF
TRBJ2-7,TRBV4-2,14,CASSQASGELEQYF
TRBJ2-1,TRBV7-2,13,CASSFVAEDEQFF
TRBJ2-7,TRBV27,14,CASSQRGGSYEQYF